This passage covers 20 T cell receptor beta chains from one sample sequenced in a study of OX40 agonist ivuxolimab in advanced cancers. Produced via immunoSEQ multiplex PCR; TCRdb's table is partial and in-frame only. The sample carries tens of thousands of clones, 80% to 90% recorded once. The sequenced sample was CD4+ or CD8+ T cells sorted from blood, obtained in a trial of the OX40 agonist ivuxolimab. The receptors shown here come from an adult with an advanced solid tumor such as melanoma, head and neck, liver or kidney cancer.

This sequence joins TRBV5-1 and TRBJ1-2, with D unclear. This CDR3 has 14 amino acids. Germline CDR1 SGHRS, CDR2 YFSETQ. Trimming pared 4 bases from V and 4 bases from J, leaving 14 bases between. CDR3 region: CASSPDFGRYGYTF. In DNA, the CDR3 is TGCGCCAGCAGCCCGGACTTCGGTCGCTATGGCTACACCTTC.

The chain uses TRBV28 and TRBJ1-4; D not resolved. With 4 bases removed from V and 7 bases from J, the gap between germline ends came to 13 bases. The CDR3 has 14 residues. Germline assignment: CDR1 MDHEN and CDR2 SYDVKM. The DNA of the CDR3 is TGTGCCAGCAGTTCCTCGGCGGGAAGTGAAAAACTGTTTTTT. Residues: CASSSSAGSEKLFF.

CDR3 loop: CASSALGTVVTNTGELFF. In DNA, the CDR3 is TGTGCCAGCAGTGCCCTCGGGACAGTAGTGACGAACACCGGGGAGCTGTTTTTT. The V and J genes are TRBV6-1 and TRBJ2-2; TRBD1 aligns across 7 bases. V trimming: 4 bases; J trimming: 0 bases; junction bases outside the gene matches: 11. This CDR3 has 18 amino acids. Per germline, CDR1 MNHNS and CDR2 SASEGT.

This chain links TRBV27 with TRBJ1-1; D not certain. The germline gives CDR1 MNHEY, CDR2 SMNVEV (reference sequence). There are 13 residues in the CDR3. Trimming removed 3 bases from V and 7 bases from J, with 12 bases in between. Here the CDR3 reads CASSFSGNDEAFF. In DNA, the CDR3 is TGTGCCAGCAGTTTTTCAGGAAACGATGAAGCTTTCTTT.

V and J are TRBV7-8 and TRBJ1-4; tentative D call: TRBD1 (5 bases). This CDR3 has 16 amino acids. Looked up from germline, CDR1 is SGHVS and CDR2 is FQNEAQ. V dropped 5 bases and J dropped 2 bases, with 15 bases sitting between them. Here the CDR3 DNA reads TGTGCCAGCAGCCCGAAACGCAGGGAGACTAATGAAAAACTGTTTTTT. It codes for CASSPKRRETNEKLFF.

The chain joins TRBV28 to TRBJ1-3, with D possibly matching TRBD1 (6 bases). Looked up from germline, CDR1 is MDHEN and CDR2 is SYDVKM. Trimming took off 7 bases at V and 1 base at J, with 14 bases between the two ends. The CDR3 extends over 15 amino acids. CDR3 nucleotides: TGTGCCAGCACCCCCGACAGGATTTCTGGAAACACCATATATTTT. Its translation: CASTPDRISGNTIYF.

The gene calls are TRBV4-1 and TRBJ2-2; D gene ambiguous. The CDR3 covers 15 residues. Germline V CDR1 and CDR2: MGHRA, YSYEKL. V was cut by 2 bases and J by 4 bases, with 11 bases left in between. The CDR3 bases are TGCGCCAGCAGCCAAAAACAAGGTGGCACCGGGGAGCTGTTTTTT. Translating it yields CASSQKQGGTGELFF.

The J gene is TRBJ2-3, the V gene TRBV4-3; no reliable D call. Trimming shortened V by 0 bases and J by 1 base, and 11 bases separated the two germline ends. Germline V lookup: CDR1 LGHNA, CDR2 YSLEER. The CDR3 is made up of 16 amino acids. The CDR3 region is CASSQDLGSGTDTQYF. The CDR3 DNA follows: TGCGCCAGCAGCCAAGATTTGGGGTCGGGCACAGATACGCAGTATTTT.

This chain links TRBV7-9 with TRBJ2-1, with D possibly matching TRBD2 (5 bases). The CDR3 is made up of 14 amino acids. Trimming pared 0 bases from V and 4 bases from J, leaving 7 bases between. The germline gives CDR1 SEHNR, CDR2 FQNEAQ (reference sequence). CDR3 amino acids: CASSLAGSYNEQFF. As DNA, the CDR3 is TGTGCCAGCAGCTTAGCAGGGAGTTACAATGAGCAGTTCTTC.

This chain connects TRBV28 to TRBJ2-7, with TRBD1 matching 11 bases. Per the germline V gene, CDR1 is MDHEN and CDR2 is SYDVKM. The J segment lost 2 bases and the V segment lost 2 bases, leaving 8 bases of the junction unmatched. This CDR3 comprises 17 residues. Written as DNA, the CDR3 is TGTGCCAGCAGTTTAAGCCCGGACAGGGGGCATACCTACGAGCAGTACTTC. This translates into CASSLSPDRGHTYEQYF.

The CDR3 loop reads CASDSGGEDTQYF. The CDR3 DNA follows: TGTGCCAGCGATAGCGGGGGGGAAGATACGCAGTATTTT. The chain employs TRBV6-7 and TRBJ2-3; 11 bases agree with TRBD2. TRBV6-7 is given ORF status, its function remaining uncertain. J lost 5 bases, V lost 8 bases, and 3 bases had no gene match. The CDR3 is 13 amino acids.

V usage is TRBV10-1 and J usage is TRBJ1-4; a weak D match, TRBD1 (6 bases). Between the trimmed V and J ends, which lost 11 bases and 1 base, there was a span of 11 bases. Germline V lookup: CDR1 WNHNN, CDR2 SYGVQD (reference sequence). This CDR3 region has 13 residues. CDR3 in amino acids: CAGGTITNEKLFF. The CDR3 region has the DNA TGCGCCGGAGGGACAATAACTAATGAAAAACTGTTTTTT.

This chain joins TRBV7-6 and TRBJ2-5; 9 nucleotides line up with TRBD1. From germline, CDR1 is SGHVS and CDR2 FNYEAQ. This CDR3 spans 13 amino acids. V gave up 4 bases and J gave up 4 bases; unmatched junction bases: 1. The CDR3 protein is CASSSTGGETQYF. The CDR3 DNA is TGTGCCAGCAGCTCGACAGGGGGAGAGACCCAGTACTTC.

The rearrangement links TRBV30 to TRBJ1-1; 8 bases align to TRBD1. The CDR3 has 14 residues. Trimming removed 0 bases from V and 5 bases from J; junction bases left unmatched: 5. The germline CDR1 and CDR2 sequences are GTSNPN and SVGIG (reference sequence). In nucleotides, the CDR3 is TGTGCCTGGAGTGTTGGACAGGGCGGGACTGAAGCTTTCTTT. This codes for CAWSVGQGGTEAFF.

This clone has only one observation. V and J are TRBV7-2 and TRBJ2-7; D not certain. V gave up 2 bases and J gave up 3 bases, with 5 bases separating them. Per the germline V gene, CDR1 is SGHTA and CDR2 is FQGNSA. CDR3 size: 12 residues. The CDR3 reads CASSLRDYEQYF. CDR3 nucleotide sequence: TGTGCCAGCAGCTTAAGGGACTACGAGCAGTACTTC. Variable domain in full (rest from reference TRBV7-2 and TRBJ2-7): GAGVSQSPSNKVTEKGKDVELRCDPISGHTALYWYRQSLGQGLEFLIYFQGNSAPDKSGLPSDRFSAERTGGSVSTLTIQRTQQEDSAVYLCASSLRDYEQYFGPGTRLTVT.

The chain is built from TRBV4-1 and TRBJ2-3, with 10 bases lining up with TRBD1. V lost 0 bases and J lost 4; bases outside the gene matches: 4. This CDR3 region has 16 residues. Germline V gene sequence: CDR1 MGHRA, CDR2 YSYEKL. This CDR3 reads CASSQDNDRGPDTQYF. In nucleotides, the CDR3 is TGCGCCAGCAGCCAAGATAATGACAGGGGGCCAGATACGCAGTATTTT.

The chain links TRBV29-1 to TRBJ2-5; the D gene is possibly TRBD1 (6 bases). The CDR3 is 14 residues long. Germline CDR1 SQVTM, CDR2 ANQGSEA. The ends were cut back, 4 bases at V and 2 bases at J, with 14 bases in the middle. The CDR3 nucleotides read TGCAGCGTTGGGGAGAGGGACAATCAAGAGACCCAGTACTTC. This gives the protein CSVGERDNQETQYF.

The chain carries TRBV7-3 and TRBJ2-3; the D is unclear. Germline V gene data show CDR1 as SGHTA and CDR2 as FQGTGA. Trimming left V 3 bases short and J 1 base short, with 11 bases between. The CDR3 runs 15 residues. CDR3 loop: CASSFFGSRTDTQYF. The CDR3 DNA reads TGTGCCAGCAGCTTCTTTGGGTCTCGCACAGATACGCAGTATTTT.

CDR3 amino acids: CASSFPPGQGIYGYTF. CDR3 DNA sequence: TGTGCCAGCAGCTTTCCACCGGGACAGGGGATCTATGGCTACACCTTC. This chain uses TRBV5-8 with TRBJ1-2; 10 bases are a match to TRBD1. Germline V CDR1 and CDR2: SGHTS, YDEGEE. The V and J ends lost 2 bases and 4 bases, in that order; junction bases with no gene match: 8. CDR3 size: 16 residues.

V usage is TRBV5-1 and J usage is TRBJ1-1; no clear D. The CDR3 runs 14 residues. CDR1 and CDR2 (germline): SGHRS, YFSETQ. Trimming removed 4 bases at V and 0 bases at J, with 10 bases between. This CDR3 reads CASSPYFVNTEAFF. The CDR3 region has the DNA TGCGCCAGCAGCCCGTATTTCGTGAACACTGAAGCTTTCTTT. Combining the CDR3 with reference TRBV5-1 and TRBJ1-1 gives the whole variable domain KAGVTQTPRYLIKTRGQQVTLSCSPISGHRSVSWYQQTPGQGLQFLFEYFSETQRNKGNFPGRFSGRQFSNSRSEMNVSTLELGDSALYLCASSPYFVNTEAFFGQGTRLTVV.